This T cell receptor beta chain originates from a study of shared clonotypes between healthy human individuals (dated by TCRdb to about 2020). A note on the overall study: A few men and a couple of women, aged 18 to 49 years, made up the cohort. For each donor, three plates each were used for CD4 naive and CD4 memory, two plates were used for CD8 naive, and one plate was used for CD8 memory. The study deeply sequenced blood TCR repertoires of about 5 healthy adults to estimate repertoire size and the extent of clonotype sharing between individuals. To increase sequencing depth and limit assay-specific biases, different laboratories used diverse techniques to prepare libraries and sequence TCR repertoires. Each donor's leukapheresis produced roughly between about 0.9 and 9.5 billion PBMCs. General conclusions and limits of the study: Sampling was limited to blood, and TCR repertoires in tissue likely differ from TCR repertoires in blood. Naive subsets generally had larger estimated clonotype richness than memory subsets did. Pairwise subsampling led to the expectation that sequencing depth would affect the degree of clonotype sharing among donors. About 5% of naive CD4, 3.5% of naive CD8, roughly 2.5% of memory CD4, and approximately 0.39% of memory CD8 clonotypes were shared across four donors. The genetic and exposure-history diversity represented was limited by the small number of donors. Even with the large sequencing depth, rarefaction of the sorted-subset datasets indicated that sequencing was incomplete. Higher generation probabilities were observed for clonotypes shared by all four sorted-subset donors than for non-shared clonotypes.

A note on this clone: Its target antigen remains unknown. Qualities for individual bases were not recorded, and no much larger clone is one base off.

Healthy HIV-negative adults with no recently reported acute infections or vaccinations were included as donors. All donors were Caucasian adults living in Nashville, Tennessee, USA. Magnetic negative selection was used to enrich CD4+ T cells, after which naive cells were positively selected on CD45RA and the negative fraction became the memory subset. After blood collection by leukapheresis, PBMCs were isolated using Ficoll-Histopaque density gradient centrifugation and then cryopreserved in the vapor phase of liquid nitrogen. Purity and quantity of every magnetically sorted T cell population were checked by analytical flow cytometry. Genomic DNA was isolated from every sorted fraction and measured by UV absorbance on a Nanodrop 2000c. Using the deep immunoSEQ assay, TCR CDR3 regions were amplified from genomic DNA by multiplex PCR. Extracted genomic DNA from each cell subset was spread evenly across all wells of several immunoSEQ 96-well plates, with each plate serving as a replicate. For sorted subsets, roughly 200 ng of genomic DNA, equivalent to 30,000 or so T cell genomes, went into each replicate PCR. Purified libraries were measured with a Qubit 3.0 fluorometer, size-checked on a Bioanalyzer 2100, and measured again with the KAPA Library Quantification kit. Each immunoSEQ 96-well plate was sequenced on its own single-read 150-cycle Illumina NextSeq 550 flow cell. In the original analysis: The immunoSEQ output contained only junctional sequences without quality scores, so filtering could not match that applied to full-length reads. Sequences were annotated with PyIR, a Python wrapper for IgBLAST v1.9, using IMGT germline references to assign V/J genes and CDR3. Any read was removed if the V/J assignment was weak (E-value above 1e-6), the CDR3 was missing, or the read contained stop codons, out-of-frame junctions, or ambiguous translated residues. A V3J clonotype was defined by an identical inferred V gene, J gene, and CDR3 amino acid sequence. Percentage overlap between repertoires was computed as shared unique clonotypes divided by the size of the smaller repertoire. Three approaches were used to assess repertoire richness: RTK rarefaction, the Chao1 estimator, and Recon v2.1 estimates of unobserved clonotypes. Generation probabilities for all TCRbeta clonotypes obtained by the gDNA method from a handful of donors were computed using OLGA. The source is immuneACCESS, and TCRdb retained only in-frame sequences with V and J called. Part of the clones is not carried over; for the studies checked, unresolved V genes explain less than half of this, and the remainder is unexplained. The V and J calls and clone size are taken from that table; D and trimming were inferred from the DNA. Within this sample are about 1.5 million clones, with about 98% of them counted one time only. The ten largest clonotypes hold less than 0.55% of the sample.

Cut back by 5 bases and 8 bases, the V and J ends lie 18 bases apart. The CDR3, cysteine through phenylalanine, is 14 amino acids long. Only the CDR3 DNA is retained, 42 bases long and in frame from the first base. From a lookup of the germline V gene, CDR1 and CDR2 are MNHEY and SVGAGI. Sequenced material: naive CD4+ T cells sorted from blood. What the cell subset or site label conveys for this sample: CD45RA+ positively selected. This receptor was obtained from a man aged 25-45 years in good health. Recombination joined TRBV6-5 with TRBJ1-1; 6 matching bases give a weak D call of TRBD1. This receptor carries the CDR3 CASSPRGGLAEAFF. The nucleotides are TGTGCCAGCAGTCCCCGTGGGGGGCTAGCAGAAGCTTTCTTT.